This TCR beta chain was identified during a study of T cell repertoires in cytomegalovirus infection. Study background: Recently identified HLA-C-restricted CMV epitopes were among the peptides used. From public TCR beta signatures came an indication of both CMV infection and matching HLA type.

Using its own MiXCR run on the reads, TCRdb lists one record per CDR3 protein. The top ten hold roughly an eighth of the sample, which has about 890,000 distinct CDR3 sequences, roughly 31% seen once. This CDR3 contains 15 residues. Germline V CDR1 and CDR2: SGHVT, SQSDAQ. Notes on this clonotype: Its antigen is currently unknown. One end of the junction fails to match germline, which may point to a read error.

Sequenced here: cultured CD8+ T cells from PBMCs, sampled from culture after CMV antigen stimulation. The source is a human donor in good health (CMV status not recorded). Some clones in this sample may be carry-over from other donors' samples. This chain links TRBV7-4 with TRBJ1-1; a possible D gene is TRBD1 (5 bases). CDR3: CANSLATGGNTEAFF. DNA of the CDR3: TGTGCCAACAGCTTAGCCACAGGCGGTAACACTGAAGCTTTCTTT.